The entry below describes one TCR beta chain. Here immunoSEQ multiplex PCR was the method, and the copy in TCRdb shows in-frame clones only, minus some. Of fewer than 250,000 clones in the sample, about 84% were seen once. The data are from a study of blood T cell repertoires in COVID-19. Study members were between about 18 and 100 years old and lived in about two dozen US regions. Resolution of symptoms, clearance, or two negative PCRs was present in recovered Cohort 3 donors. Sequencing was performed on PBMCs or T cells enriched from blood (not recorded which). The TCR comes from a woman aged 50 to 65 who had recovered from COVID-19.

The CDR3 nucleotides read TGTGCCAGCTACAGGGAGGGGGTCACTGAAGCTTTCTTT. It encodes CASYREGVTEAFF. V and J are TRBV19 and TRBJ1-1; weak D call: TRBD1 (6 bases). The CDR3 sequence is 13 residues long. Trimming took off 9 bases at V and 4 bases at J, with 15 bases between the two ends. Germline assignment: CDR1 LNHDA and CDR2 SQIVND (reference sequence).